The 2 T cell receptor beta chains listed next were all sequenced from one sample in a study of blood T cell repertoires in COVID-19. This table comes from immunoSEQ multiplex PCR, and its TCRdb copy is limited to in-frame clones, with some not included. Of fewer than 150,000 clones in the sample, 85% to 90% were seen once. The sequencing input was peripheral blood. Source of these receptors: a woman of 80 years or more with acute or convalescent COVID-19.

The rearrangement uses TRBV30 and TRBJ2-2, with a tentative D call TRBD1 (5 bases). The CDR3 spans 14 residues. From germline, CDR1 is GTSNPN and CDR2 SVGIG (reference sequence). This chain's CDR3 is CAQAGDLNTGELFF. For the CDR3, the DNA is TGTGCACAGGCAGGAGACCTAAACACCGGGGAGCTGTTTTTT.

The chain recombines TRBV19 with TRBJ2-1; TRBD2 matches at 15 bases. Germline V lookup: CDR1 LNHDA, CDR2 SQIVND (reference sequence). V gave up 5 bases and J gave up 7 bases; unmatched junction bases: 9. This CDR3 has 17 amino acids. CDR3 DNA: TGTGCCAGTAGTCTCGGACTAGCGGGGGGGCCCCGAAATGAGCAGTTCTTC. The encoded protein is CASSLGLAGGPRNEQFF. Together with reference TRBV19 and TRBJ2-1, the CDR3 gives the full variable domain: DGGITQSPKYLFRKEGQNVTLSCEQNLNHDAMYWYRQDPGQGLRLIYYSQIVNDFQKGDIAEGYSVSREKKESFPLTVTSAQKNPTAFYLCASSLGLAGGPRNEQFFGPGTRLTVL.